Here is one TCR beta chain with its context. The antigen remains unidentified. Primers included in the PCR were 60 Vbeta and 13 Jbeta primers. Assay: immunoSEQ multiplex PCR; the TCRdb copy retains only in-frame clones and omits some. The data hold some 110,000 clones, with about 61% observed a single time. This sample is part of a study of cytomegalovirus exposure and HLA in healthy donors. General study points: For cytomegalovirus status, the classifier reportedly gave diagnoses with high specificity and sensitivity.

The CDR3 consists of 15 residues. V shed 7 bases, J shed 4 bases, and the junction held 11 bases outside the gene matches. Germline V gene data show CDR1 as MNHNY and CDR2 as SVGAGI (reference sequence). V is TRBV6-6 and J is TRBJ1-2; 8 nucleotides line up with TRBD1. This sequence originates from a woman aged 30 to 39 in good health and CMV-seronegative. Sequenced material: PBMCs. In nucleotides, the CDR3 is TGTGCCAGCACTCCTCCGGACAGGGACTTCTATGGCTACACCTTC. Translating gives CASTPPDRDFYGYTF.